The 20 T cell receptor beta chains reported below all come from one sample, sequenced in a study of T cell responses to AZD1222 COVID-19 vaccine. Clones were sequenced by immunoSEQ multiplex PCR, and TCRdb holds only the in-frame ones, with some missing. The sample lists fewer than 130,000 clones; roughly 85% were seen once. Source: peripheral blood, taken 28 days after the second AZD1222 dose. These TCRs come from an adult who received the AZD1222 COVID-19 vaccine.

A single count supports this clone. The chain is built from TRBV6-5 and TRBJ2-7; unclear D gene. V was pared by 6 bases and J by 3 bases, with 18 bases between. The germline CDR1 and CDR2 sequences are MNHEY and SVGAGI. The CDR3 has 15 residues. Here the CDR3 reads CASSRQTEVGYEQYF. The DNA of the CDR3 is TGTGCCAGCAGCCGACAAACTGAAGTTGGCTACGAGCAGTACTTC.

The CDR3 coding sequence is TGTGCCAGCAGCTATATATCGGACAGGGGGCTAATGGACTATGGCTACACCTTC. Protein: CASSYISDRGLMDYGYTF. The gene calls are TRBV5-5 and TRBJ1-2, with 11 positions matching TRBD1. The CDR3 runs 18 residues. Germline values: CDR1 SGHKS, CDR2 YYEKEE (reference sequence). V was clipped by 3 bases and J by 3 bases; unmatched bases: 13.

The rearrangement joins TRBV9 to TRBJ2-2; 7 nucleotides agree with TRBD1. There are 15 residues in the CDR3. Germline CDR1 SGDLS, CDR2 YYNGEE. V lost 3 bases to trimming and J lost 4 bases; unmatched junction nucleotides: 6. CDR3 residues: CASSAPTGTTGELFF. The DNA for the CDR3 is TGTGCCAGCAGCGCCCCGACAGGGACCACCGGGGAGCTGTTTTTT.

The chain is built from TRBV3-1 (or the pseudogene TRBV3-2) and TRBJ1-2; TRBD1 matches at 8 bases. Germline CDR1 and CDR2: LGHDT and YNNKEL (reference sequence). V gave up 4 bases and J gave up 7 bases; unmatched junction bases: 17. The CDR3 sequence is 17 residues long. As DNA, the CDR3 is TGTGCCAGCAGCCTAACGGACAGGGCATCTGAGTATCGTGGCTACACCTTC. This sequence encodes CASSLTDRASEYRGYTF.

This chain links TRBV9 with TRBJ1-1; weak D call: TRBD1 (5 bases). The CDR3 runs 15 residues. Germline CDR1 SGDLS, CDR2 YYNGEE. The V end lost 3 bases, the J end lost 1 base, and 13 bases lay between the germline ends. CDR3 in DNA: TGTGCCAGCAGCGCGGGGGGAGGGAGGAACACTGAAGCTTTCTTT. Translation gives CASSAGGGRNTEAFF.

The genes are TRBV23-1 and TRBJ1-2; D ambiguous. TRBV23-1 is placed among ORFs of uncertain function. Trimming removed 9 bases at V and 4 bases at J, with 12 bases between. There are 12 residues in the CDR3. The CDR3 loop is CARDREVYGYTF. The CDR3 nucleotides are TGCGCCAGGGATAGAGAAGTCTATGGCTACACCTTC.

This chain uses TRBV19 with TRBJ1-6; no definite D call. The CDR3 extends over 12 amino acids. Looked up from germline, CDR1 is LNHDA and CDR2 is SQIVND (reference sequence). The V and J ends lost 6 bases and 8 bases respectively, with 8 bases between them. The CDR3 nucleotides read TGTGCCAGTAGCTCCGGGCATTCACCCCTCCACTTT. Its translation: CASSSGHSPLHF.

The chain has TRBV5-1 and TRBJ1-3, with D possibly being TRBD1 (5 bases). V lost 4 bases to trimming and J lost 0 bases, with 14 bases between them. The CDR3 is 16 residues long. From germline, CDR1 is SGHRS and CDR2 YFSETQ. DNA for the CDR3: TGCGCCAGCAGCCAGGGACTTGACTCCTCTGGAAACACCATATATTTT. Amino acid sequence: CASSQGLDSSGNTIYF.

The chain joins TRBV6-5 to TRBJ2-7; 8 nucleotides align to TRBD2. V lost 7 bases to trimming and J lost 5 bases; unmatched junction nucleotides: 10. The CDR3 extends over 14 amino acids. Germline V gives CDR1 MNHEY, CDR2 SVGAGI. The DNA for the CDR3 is TGTGCCAGCACAGAACCTGTAGCGGGAAACGAGCAGTACTTC. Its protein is CASTEPVAGNEQYF.

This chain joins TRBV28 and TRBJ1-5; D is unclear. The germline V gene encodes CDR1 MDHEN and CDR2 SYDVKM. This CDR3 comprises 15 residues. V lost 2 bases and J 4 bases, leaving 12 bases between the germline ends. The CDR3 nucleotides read TGTGCCAGCAGTTTAACAACAGCACAAAATCAGCCCCAGCATTTT. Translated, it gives CASSLTTAQNQPQHF.

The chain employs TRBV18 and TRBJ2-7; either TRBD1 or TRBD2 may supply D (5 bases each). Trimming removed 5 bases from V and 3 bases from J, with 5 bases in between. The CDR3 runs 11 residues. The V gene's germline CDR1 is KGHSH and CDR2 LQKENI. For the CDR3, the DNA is TGTGCCAGCTCAGGGGGCTACGAGCAGTACTTC. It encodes CASSGGYEQYF.

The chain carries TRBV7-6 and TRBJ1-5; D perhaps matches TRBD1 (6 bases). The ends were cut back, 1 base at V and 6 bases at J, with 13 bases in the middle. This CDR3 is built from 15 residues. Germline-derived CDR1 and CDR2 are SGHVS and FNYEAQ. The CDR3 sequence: CASSLGGASFQPQHF. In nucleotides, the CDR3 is TGTGCCAGCAGCTTAGGGGGGGCATCTTTTCAGCCCCAGCATTTT.

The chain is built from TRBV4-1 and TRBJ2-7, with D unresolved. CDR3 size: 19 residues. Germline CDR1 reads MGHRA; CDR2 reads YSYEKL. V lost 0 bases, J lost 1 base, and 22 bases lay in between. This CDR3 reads CASSQDIRPISLRSYEQYF. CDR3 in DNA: TGCGCCAGCAGCCAAGATATCCGACCCATTTCACTAAGGTCCTACGAGCAGTACTTC.

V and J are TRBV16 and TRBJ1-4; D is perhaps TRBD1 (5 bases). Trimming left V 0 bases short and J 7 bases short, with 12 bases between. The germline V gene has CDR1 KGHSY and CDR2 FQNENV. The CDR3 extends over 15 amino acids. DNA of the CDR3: TGTGCCAGCAGCCAATCTACGGGGGACGGTGAAAAACTGTTTTTT. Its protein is CASSQSTGDGEKLFF. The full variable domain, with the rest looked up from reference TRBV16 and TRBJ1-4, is GEEVAQTPKHLVRGEGQKAKLYCAPIKGHSYVFWYQQVLKNEFKFLISFQNENVFDETGMPKERFSAKCLPNSPCSLEIQATKLEDSAVYFCASSQSTGDGEKLFFGSGTQLSVL.

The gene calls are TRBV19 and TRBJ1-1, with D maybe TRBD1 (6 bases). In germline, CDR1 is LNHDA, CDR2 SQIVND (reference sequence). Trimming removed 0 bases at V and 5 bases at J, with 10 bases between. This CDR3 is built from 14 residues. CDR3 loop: CASSIDRGWTEAFF. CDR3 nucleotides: TGTGCCAGTAGTATAGACAGGGGCTGGACTGAAGCTTTCTTT.

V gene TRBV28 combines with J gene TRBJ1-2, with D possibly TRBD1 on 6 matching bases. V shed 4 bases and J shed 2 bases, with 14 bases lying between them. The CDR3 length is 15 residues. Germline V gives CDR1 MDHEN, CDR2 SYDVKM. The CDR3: CASSYPGQGNYGYTF. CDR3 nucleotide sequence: TGTGCCAGCAGTTACCCAGGGCAGGGGAACTATGGCTACACCTTC.

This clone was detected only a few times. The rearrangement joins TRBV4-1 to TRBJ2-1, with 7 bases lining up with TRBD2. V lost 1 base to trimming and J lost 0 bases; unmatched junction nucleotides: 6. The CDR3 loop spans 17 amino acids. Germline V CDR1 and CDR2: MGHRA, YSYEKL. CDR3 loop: CASSQGLAASSYNEQFF. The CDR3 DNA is TGCGCCAGCAGCCAAGGTCTAGCGGCTAGCTCCTACAATGAGCAGTTCTTC.

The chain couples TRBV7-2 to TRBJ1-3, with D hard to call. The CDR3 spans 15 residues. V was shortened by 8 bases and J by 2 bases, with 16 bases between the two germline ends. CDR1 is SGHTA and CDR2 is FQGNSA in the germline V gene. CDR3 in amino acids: CASRQSGFTGNTIYF. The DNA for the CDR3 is TGTGCCAGCCGTCAATCCGGGTTTACTGGAAACACCATATATTTT.

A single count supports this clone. CDR3 amino acids: CASTTTGVSGNTIYF. The CDR3 DNA reads as TGTGCCAGTACCACGACAGGGGTCTCTGGAAACACCATATATTTT. The chain couples TRBV19 to TRBJ1-3; 8 bases are shared with TRBD1. V trimming: 7 bases; J trimming: 0 bases; junction bases outside the gene matches: 5. The CDR3 has 15 residues. Germline V gene data show CDR1 as LNHDA and CDR2 as SQIVND (reference sequence).

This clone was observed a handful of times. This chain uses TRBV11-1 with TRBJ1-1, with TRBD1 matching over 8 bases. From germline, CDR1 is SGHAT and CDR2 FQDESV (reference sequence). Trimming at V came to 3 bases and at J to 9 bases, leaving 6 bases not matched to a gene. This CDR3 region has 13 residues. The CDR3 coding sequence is TGTGCCAGCAGCTTGACGGACAGGGACAAAGCTTTCTTT. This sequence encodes CASSLTDRDKAFF.